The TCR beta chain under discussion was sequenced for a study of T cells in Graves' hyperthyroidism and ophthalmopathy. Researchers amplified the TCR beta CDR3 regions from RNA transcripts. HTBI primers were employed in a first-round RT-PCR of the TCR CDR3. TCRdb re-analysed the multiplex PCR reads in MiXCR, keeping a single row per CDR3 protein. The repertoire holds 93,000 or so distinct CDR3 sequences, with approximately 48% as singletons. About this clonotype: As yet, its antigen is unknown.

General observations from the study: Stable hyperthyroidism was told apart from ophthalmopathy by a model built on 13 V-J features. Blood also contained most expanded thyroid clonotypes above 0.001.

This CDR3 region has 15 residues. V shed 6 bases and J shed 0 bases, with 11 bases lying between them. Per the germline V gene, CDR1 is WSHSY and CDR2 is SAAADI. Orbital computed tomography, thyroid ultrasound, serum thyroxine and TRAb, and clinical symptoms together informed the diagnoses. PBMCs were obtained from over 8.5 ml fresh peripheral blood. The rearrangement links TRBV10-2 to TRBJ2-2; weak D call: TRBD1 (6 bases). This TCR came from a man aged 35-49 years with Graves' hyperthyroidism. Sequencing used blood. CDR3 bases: TGCGCCAGCAGGGGGGACAACCCGAACACCGGGGAGCTGTTTTTT. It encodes CASRGDNPNTGELFF.